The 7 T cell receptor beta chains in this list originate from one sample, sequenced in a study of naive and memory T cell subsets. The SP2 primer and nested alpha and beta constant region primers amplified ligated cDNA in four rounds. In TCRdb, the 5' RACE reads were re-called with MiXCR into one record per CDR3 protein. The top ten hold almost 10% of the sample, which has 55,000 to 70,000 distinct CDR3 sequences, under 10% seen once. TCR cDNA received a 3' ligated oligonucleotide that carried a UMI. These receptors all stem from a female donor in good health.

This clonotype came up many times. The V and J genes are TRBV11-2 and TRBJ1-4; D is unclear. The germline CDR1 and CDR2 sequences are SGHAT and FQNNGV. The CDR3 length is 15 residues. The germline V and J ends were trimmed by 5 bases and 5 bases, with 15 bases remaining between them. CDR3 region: CASSPIQRRNEKLFF. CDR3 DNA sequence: TGTGCCAGCAGCCCTATACAGCGGCGAAATGAAAAACTGTTTTTT.

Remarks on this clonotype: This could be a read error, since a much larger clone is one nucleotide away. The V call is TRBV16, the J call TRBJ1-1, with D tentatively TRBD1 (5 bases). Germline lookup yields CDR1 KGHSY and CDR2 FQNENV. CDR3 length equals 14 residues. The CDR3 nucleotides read TGTGCCGGCAGCCGACAGTCGATGAACACTGAAGCTTTCTTT. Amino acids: CAGSRQSMNTEAFF. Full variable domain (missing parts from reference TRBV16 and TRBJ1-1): GEEVAQTPKHLVRGEGQKAKLYCAPIKGHSYVFWYQQVLKNEFKFLISFQNENVFDETGMPKERFSAKCLPNSPCSLEIQATKLEDSAVYFCAGSRQSMNTEAFFGQGTRLTVV.

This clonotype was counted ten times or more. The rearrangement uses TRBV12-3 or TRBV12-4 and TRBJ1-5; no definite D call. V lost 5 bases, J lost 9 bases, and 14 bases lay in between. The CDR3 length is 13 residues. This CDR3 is CASSPSSALPQHF. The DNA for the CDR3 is TGTGCCAGCAGTCCCAGCAGCGCTTTGCCCCAGCATTTT.

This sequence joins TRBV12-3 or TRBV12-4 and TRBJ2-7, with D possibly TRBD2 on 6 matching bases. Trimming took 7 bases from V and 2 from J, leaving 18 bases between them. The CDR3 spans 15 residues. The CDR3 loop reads CASTFPGLDAYEQYF. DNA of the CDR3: TGTGCCAGCACTTTCCCGGGACTGGACGCCTACGAGCAGTACTTC.

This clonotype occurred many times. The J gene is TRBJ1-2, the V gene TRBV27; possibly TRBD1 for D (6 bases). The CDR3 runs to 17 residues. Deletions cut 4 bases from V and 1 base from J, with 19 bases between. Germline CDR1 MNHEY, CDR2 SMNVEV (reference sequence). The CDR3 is CASSSGAGGAFNYGYTF. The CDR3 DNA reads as TGTGCCAGCAGTTCCGGCGCGGGGGGGGCGTTTAACTATGGCTACACCTTC.

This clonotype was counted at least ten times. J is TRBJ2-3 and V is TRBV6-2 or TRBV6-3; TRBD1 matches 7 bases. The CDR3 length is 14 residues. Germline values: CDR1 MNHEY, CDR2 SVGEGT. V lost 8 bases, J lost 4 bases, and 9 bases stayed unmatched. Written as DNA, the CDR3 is TGTGCCAGCTCTCGGGACAGTGGTTCAGATACGCAGTATTTT. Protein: CASSRDSGSDTQYF.

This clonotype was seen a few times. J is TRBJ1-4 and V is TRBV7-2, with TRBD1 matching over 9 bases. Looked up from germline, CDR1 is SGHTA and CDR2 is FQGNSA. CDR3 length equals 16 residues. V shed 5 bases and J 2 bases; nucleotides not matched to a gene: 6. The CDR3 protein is CASSLRQGVTNEKLFF. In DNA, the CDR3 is TGTGCCAGCAGCCTACGACAGGGGGTTACTAATGAAAAACTGTTTTTT.